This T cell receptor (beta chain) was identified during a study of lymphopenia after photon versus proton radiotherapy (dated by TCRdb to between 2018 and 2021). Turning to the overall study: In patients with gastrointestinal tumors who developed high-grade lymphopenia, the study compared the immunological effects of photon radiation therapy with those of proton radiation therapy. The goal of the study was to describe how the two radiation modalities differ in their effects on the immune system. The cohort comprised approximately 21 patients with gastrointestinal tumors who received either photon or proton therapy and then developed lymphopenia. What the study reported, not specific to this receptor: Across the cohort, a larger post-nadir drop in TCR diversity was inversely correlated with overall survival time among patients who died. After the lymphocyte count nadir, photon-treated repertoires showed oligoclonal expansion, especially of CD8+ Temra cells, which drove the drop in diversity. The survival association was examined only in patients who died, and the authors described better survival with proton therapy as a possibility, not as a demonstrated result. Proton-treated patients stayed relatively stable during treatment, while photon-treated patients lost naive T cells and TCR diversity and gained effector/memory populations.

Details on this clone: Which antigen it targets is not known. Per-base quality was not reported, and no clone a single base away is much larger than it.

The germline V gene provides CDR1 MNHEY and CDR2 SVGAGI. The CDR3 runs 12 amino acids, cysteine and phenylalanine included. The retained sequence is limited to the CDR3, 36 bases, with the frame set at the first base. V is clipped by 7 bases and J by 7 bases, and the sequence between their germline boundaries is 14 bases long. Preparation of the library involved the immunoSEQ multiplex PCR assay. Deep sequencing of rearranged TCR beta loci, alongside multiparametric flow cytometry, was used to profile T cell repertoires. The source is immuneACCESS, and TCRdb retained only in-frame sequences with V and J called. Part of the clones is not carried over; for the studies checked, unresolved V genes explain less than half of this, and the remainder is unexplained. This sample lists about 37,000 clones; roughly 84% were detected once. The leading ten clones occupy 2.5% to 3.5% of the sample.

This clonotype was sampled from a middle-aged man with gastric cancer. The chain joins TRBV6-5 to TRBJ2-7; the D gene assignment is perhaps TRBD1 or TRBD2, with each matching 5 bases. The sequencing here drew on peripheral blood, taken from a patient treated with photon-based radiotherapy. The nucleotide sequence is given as TGTGCCAGCACGGGGCAGGGTTGGGAGCAGTACTTC. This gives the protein CASTGQGWEQYF.